Listed here are 6 T cell receptor beta chains from one sample, sequenced in a study of pediatric ulcerative colitis. One to two pinch biopsies were taken from the rectum during colonoscopy. Profiled with immunoSEQ multiplex PCR; TCRdb holds only in-frame clones, not every one. The data hold about 24,000 clones, with over 55% observed a single time. Material: gut tissue. The source of these receptors is a boy aged 5-17 years with severe ulcerative colitis.

V and J are TRBV6-5 and TRBJ2-7; 12 nucleotides line up with TRBD2. CDR1 and CDR2 from the germline V gene are MNHEY and SVGAGI. V lost 7 bases, J lost 4 bases, and 8 bases stayed unmatched. The CDR3 totals 15 residues. Written as DNA, the CDR3 is TGTGCCAGCACCCCACTGACTAGCGGGAGATACGAGCAGTACTTC. Protein: CASTPLTSGRYEQYF.

The J gene is TRBJ1-5, the V gene TRBV2; D is undetermined. Germline V gene lookup returns CDR1 SNHLY and CDR2 FYNNEI. This CDR3 has 14 amino acids. The V end was cut by 7 bases, the J end by 1 base, with 11 bases between. In nucleotides, the CDR3 is TGTGCCAGCAATGGAGGGATGAGCAATCAGCCCCAGCATTTT. Encoded protein: CASNGGMSNQPQHF.

This clone came up a few times. The V gene is TRBV28, the J gene TRBJ1-5, with D hard to call. The CDR3 is 12 residues long. Germline CDR1 MDHEN, CDR2 SYDVKM. Between the trimmed V and J ends, which lost 6 bases and 6 bases, there was a span of 9 bases. The CDR3 loop reads CASRRNGQPQHF. CDR3 nucleotide sequence: TGTGCCAGCAGGCGAAACGGTCAGCCCCAGCATTTT.

In its sample, this clone was seen a few times. The V gene is TRBV19, the J gene TRBJ1-2; TRBD1 might be the D (6 bases). CDR3 size: 11 residues. Germline V CDR1 and CDR2: LNHDA, SQIVND (reference sequence). V was shortened by 3 bases and J by 14 bases, with 13 bases between the two germline ends. This CDR3 reads CASSIGQLFTF. The CDR3 nucleotides are TGTGCCAGTAGTATCGGACAGCTTTTTACCTTC.

The chain links TRBV25-1 to TRBJ2-7; 10 positions match TRBD2. CDR3 size: 17 residues. Germline trimming cut 4 bases from V and 4 bases from J; bases unmatched to any gene: 13. Germline assignment: CDR1 MGHDK and CDR2 SYGVNS. Here the CDR3 DNA reads TGTGCCAGCAGTGCCCCCCCGGTGGAGCGGGAGGGTTACGAGCAGTACTTC. This codes for CASSAPPVEREGYEQYF.

The chain joins TRBV7-6 to TRBJ2-5, with TRBD2 matching 9 bases. The CDR3 extends over 15 amino acids. Germline CDR1 and CDR2: SGHVS and FNYEAQ. After removal of 5 bases from V and 1 base from J, the junction contained 5 bases not matched to a gene. CDR3 sequence: CASSPSGMGQETQYF. In nucleotides, the CDR3 is TGTGCCAGCAGCCCTAGCGGGATGGGCCAAGAGACCCAGTACTTC.